This TCR beta chain came from a study of T cell repertoires in cytomegalovirus infection. Turning to the study itself: Public TCR beta signatures provided an indication of both CMV infection and a matching HLA type.

Points on this clonotype: Its antigen is currently unknown.

TCRdb reprocessed the reads with MiXCR, giving one entry per CDR3 protein. The sample has 80,000 or so distinct CDR3 sequences, roughly a quarter seen once. Study-wide results and caveats: HLA-C-restricted CMV-specific TCR beta clonotypes were dominant in the ex vivo response. The study identified carriers of CMV plus the relevant HLA from cumulative public TCR beta family frequency.

The length of the CDR3 is 15 residues. Trimming took 10 bases from V and 0 from J, leaving 16 bases between them. The V gene's germline CDR1 is ENHRY and CDR2 SYGVKD. This rearrangement joins TRBV10-3 to TRBJ2-1; D is unresolved. The receptor's source is a human donor in good health (CMV status not recorded). Some clones in this sample may be carry-over from other donors' samples. The sequenced sample was CD8+ T cells from cultured PBMCs, obtained from culture after CMV antigen stimulation. CDR3 sequence (DNA): TGTGCCACCCTGGACGCAACGATCTCCTACAATGAGCAGTTCTTC. This sequence encodes CATLDATISYNEQFF.